Listed below are T cell receptor beta chains from one sample, sequenced in a study of blood T cell repertoires in COVID-19. Generated by immunoSEQ multiplex PCR, the TCRdb table keeps only in-frame clones and is missing some. The table lists some 150,000 clones, approximately 80% of them singletons. Sequencing input: peripheral blood. The origin of the receptors is a woman aged 50 to 65 in a cohort sampled during active or convalescent COVID-19. CDR3s include the opening cysteine and the closing phenylalanine or tryptophan.

V gene,J gene,CDR3 protein
TRBV6-2/TRBV6-3,TRBJ1-2,CASSYRDRGHGYTF
TRBV12-3/TRBV12-4,TRBJ2-3,CASRLAGAGAQYF
TRBV7-6,TRBJ1-4,CASSYGQGSEKLFF
TRBV7-7,TRBJ2-5,CASAEGDGETQYF
TRBV9,TRBJ2-2,CASSVGPDRWPGELFF
TRBV6-5,TRBJ2-7,CASRSGTATYEQYF
TRBV3-1/TRBV3-2,TRBJ1-4,CASSRTEKLFF
TRBV11-3,TRBJ2-1,CASSFAGGSSYNEQFF
TRBV9,TRBJ2-3,CASSVEDFTDTQYF
TRBV7-8,TRBJ2-1,CASSLDVGTYNEQFF
TRBV9,TRBJ1-5,CASSVGQNSNQPQHF
TRBV10-3,TRBJ2-2,CAINLRDTTDRQAGELFF
TRBV11-2,TRBJ1-1,CASSLSTGITEAFF
TRBV7-3,TRBJ2-1,CASSPRVQRGGLNEQFF
TRBV3-1/TRBV3-2,TRBJ1-3,CASSQGRVDTIYF
TRBV29-1,TRBJ2-2,CSAARGTGSTGELFF
TRBV11-2,TRBJ1-1,CASRWGRTEAFF
TRBV29-1,TRBJ1-2,CSVGGQPNYGYTF
TRBV29-1,TRBJ1-2,CSAQGQNNYGYTF
TRBV2,TRBJ2-3,CAGQAAARDTQYF
TRBV19,TRBJ1-1,CATRIGQGVNTEAFF
TRBV29-1,TRBJ1-2,CSGLVVGSRGYTF
TRBV27,TRBJ1-1,CASTSMEGNTEAFF
TRBV6-5,TRBJ1-5,CASSITRGDQPQHF
TRBV6-6,TRBJ1-5,CASRFGGNQPQHF
TRBV6-5,TRBJ1-1,CASRLGLQNTEAFF
TRBV19,TRBJ1-1,CASSRRTEAFF
TRBV2,TRBJ1-1,CASSELVGLANTEAFF
TRBV9,TRBJ2-1,CASSVGASGGSTEQFF
TRBV7-9,TRBJ1-4,CATVTMSNEKLFF
TRBV29-1,TRBJ2-7,CSVEGGGGQDEQYF
TRBV4-1,TRBJ1-5,CASSRATDRDIVQPQHF
TRBV6-5,TRBJ1-1,CASRRTGDLTEAFF
TRBV19,TRBJ1-5,CATRDRGRSNQPQHF
TRBV14,TRBJ1-6,CASSHRQGRNSPLHF
TRBV4-3,TRBJ1-1,CASSHVQGVNTEAFF